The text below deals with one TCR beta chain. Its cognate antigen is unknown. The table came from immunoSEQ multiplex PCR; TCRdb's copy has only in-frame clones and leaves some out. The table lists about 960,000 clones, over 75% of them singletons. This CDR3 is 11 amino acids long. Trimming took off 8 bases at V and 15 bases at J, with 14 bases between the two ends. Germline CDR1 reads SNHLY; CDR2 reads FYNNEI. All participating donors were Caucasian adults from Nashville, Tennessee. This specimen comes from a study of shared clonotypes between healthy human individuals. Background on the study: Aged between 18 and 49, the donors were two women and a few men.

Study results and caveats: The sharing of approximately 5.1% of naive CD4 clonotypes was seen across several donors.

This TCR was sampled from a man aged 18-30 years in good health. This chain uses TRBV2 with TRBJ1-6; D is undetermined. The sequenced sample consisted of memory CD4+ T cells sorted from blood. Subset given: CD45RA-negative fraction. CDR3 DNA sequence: TGTGCCAGCGCGCGCTTTGGACTCCTCCACTTT. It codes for CASARFGLLHF. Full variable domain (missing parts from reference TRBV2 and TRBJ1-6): EPEVTQTPSHQVTQMGQEVILRCVPISNHLYFYWYRQILGQKVEFLVSFYNNEISEKSEIFDDQFSVERPDGSNFTLKIRSTKLEDSAMYFCASARFGLLHFGNGTRLTVT.